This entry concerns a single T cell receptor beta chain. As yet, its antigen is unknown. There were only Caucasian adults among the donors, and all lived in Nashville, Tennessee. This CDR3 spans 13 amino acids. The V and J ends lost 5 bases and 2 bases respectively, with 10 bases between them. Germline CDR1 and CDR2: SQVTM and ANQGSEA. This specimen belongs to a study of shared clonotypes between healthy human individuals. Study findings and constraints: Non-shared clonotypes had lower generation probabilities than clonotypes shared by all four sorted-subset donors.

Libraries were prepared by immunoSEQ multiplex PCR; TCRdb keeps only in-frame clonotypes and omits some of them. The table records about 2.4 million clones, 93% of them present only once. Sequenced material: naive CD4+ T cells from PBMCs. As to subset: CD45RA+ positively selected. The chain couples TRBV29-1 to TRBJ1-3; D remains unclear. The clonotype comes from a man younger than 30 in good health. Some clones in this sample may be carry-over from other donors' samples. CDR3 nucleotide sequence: TGCAGCGTTACGGGTTTCGCTGGAAACACCATATATTTT. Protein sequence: CSVTGFAGNTIYF.